This T cell receptor (beta chain) was retrieved from a study of blood T cell repertoires in COVID-19. Study summary: Both acute and convalescent COVID-19 samples were obtained from the United States, Italy and Spain.

Only in-frame clones appear in the TCRdb table, and some are missing; sequencing was by immunoSEQ multiplex PCR. In the table there are 60,000 or so clones, about 90% of which are singletons. The V end was cut by 4 bases, the J end by 1 base, with 10 bases between. Looked up from germline, CDR1 is GTSNPN and CDR2 is SVGIG (reference sequence). The CDR3 length is 13 residues. This TCR derives from a human donor with active COVID-19. The donor label of this sample is uncertain. The sequencing sample was made of peripheral blood. This chain uses TRBV30 with TRBJ1-1; D remains unclear. The CDR3 coding sequence is TGTGCCTGGACGGTTGGTCCGAACACTGAAGCTTTCTTT. Protein product: CAWTVGPNTEAFF.